This entry lists 25 T cell receptor beta chains sequenced from one sample in a study of early T cells in non-severe SARS-CoV-2 infection. TCRdb re-derived calls from the 5' RACE reads in MiXCR, one entry per CDR3 protein. The sample yields roughly 48,000 distinct CDR3 sequences, approximately 8% seen once. The sequenced sample was whole blood. Receptors originate from an adult who was a healthcare worker with PCR-confirmed SARS-CoV-2 infection or an uninfected control (not recorded which).

V gene TRBV5-6 combines with J gene TRBJ2-3, with TRBD2 identical over 11 bases. CDR1 and CDR2 (germline): SGHDT, YYEEEE. The CDR3 extends over 15 amino acids. Losses at the gene ends were 0 bases for V and 6 bases for J; bases not matched to a gene: 3. The CDR3 DNA sequence: TGTGCCAGCAGCTTGGAGTCTAGCGGGAGGGATACGCAGTATTTT. It translates to CASSLESSGRDTQYF.

This clonotype appeared many times. Its ends do not fully match the called genes, so a read error is possible. The chain joins TRBV7-9 to TRBJ2-3; the D gene is possibly TRBD2 (5 bases). Germline V gene data show CDR1 as SEHNR and CDR2 as FQNEAQ (reference sequence). CDR3 length: 9 amino acids. The CDR3 DNA reads as TGTGCCAGCAGCCATGCAGCGGTTTTT. This encodes CASSHAAVF.

This clonotype was counted at least ten times. The chain employs TRBV20-1 and TRBJ2-1; a weak D match, TRBD1 (5 bases). CDR3 length: 14 residues. The germline V gene encodes CDR1 DFQATT and CDR2 SNEGSKA (reference sequence). The germline V and J ends were trimmed by 4 bases and 2 bases, with 12 bases remaining between them. The CDR3, as DNA: TGCAGTGCTACCTTTGGGGCAGCCTACAATGAGCAGTTCTTC. It translates to CSATFGAAYNEQFF.

This clonotype has a count of ten or more. CDR3 loop: CASSLVSSGANVLTF. The CDR3 nucleotides are TGTGCCAGCAGCTTAGTCTCCTCTGGGGCCAACGTCCTGACTTTC. The genes are TRBV7-2 and TRBJ2-6; D gene uncertain. The V end was cut by 1 base, the J end by 0 bases, with 4 bases between. This CDR3 spans 15 amino acids. The germline V gene has CDR1 SGHTA and CDR2 FQGNSA.

This clonotype has a count of ten or more. The chain combines TRBV2 with TRBJ1-3; D call uncertain. The germline CDR1 and CDR2 sequences are SNHLY and FYNNEI. The CDR3 is 14 amino acids. Trimming took off 6 bases at V and 0 bases at J, with 9 bases between the two ends. The CDR3 region is CASRKGFSGNTIYF. The CDR3 region has the DNA TGTGCCAGCAGGAAGGGATTCTCTGGAAACACCATATATTTT.

In this sample, this clonotype turned up many times. The CDR3 sequence: CSVGKGGQGNTEAFF. In nucleotides, the CDR3 is TGCAGCGTTGGAAAGGGGGGACAGGGGAATACTGAAGCTTTCTTT. This sequence joins TRBV29-1 and TRBJ1-1; 10 bases agree with TRBD1. Germline V lookup: CDR1 SQVTM, CDR2 ANQGSEA. This CDR3 region has 15 residues. After removal of 4 bases from V and 5 bases from J, the junction contained 10 bases not matched to a gene. The full variable domain, completed using reference TRBV29-1 and TRBJ1-1, is SAVISQKPSRDICQRGTSLTIQCQVDSQVTMMFWYRQQPGQSLTLIATANQGSEATYESGFVIDKFPISRPNLTFSTLTVSNMSPEDSSIYLCSVGKGGQGNTEAFFGQGTRLTVV.

About this clonotype itself: A read error may account for a junction end that differs from germline. This chain links TRBV7-7 with TRBJ2-5; D is ambiguous. Germline V gene data show CDR1 as SSHAT and CDR2 as FNYEAQ (reference sequence). This CDR3 is built from 14 residues. DNA for the CDR3: TGTGCTAGCAGCTCCTCCTTTTTGGTGGAGACCCAGTACTTC. Encoded protein: CASSSSFLVETQYF.

Ten or more counts support this clonotype. The chain uses TRBV29-1 and TRBJ2-7; D is unresolved. The CDR3 is 13 residues long. CDR1 is SQVTM and CDR2 is ANQGSEA in the germline V gene. V was clipped by 7 bases and J by 0 bases, with 13 bases between them. The CDR3 DNA is TGCAGCGGCACCCAGGAGAACTCCTACGAGCAGTACTTC. This codes for CSGTQENSYEQYF.

This clonotype was observed a few times. The V gene is TRBV27, the J gene TRBJ1-5; 12 nucleotides align to TRBD1. The CDR3 is 16 amino acids. Germline V gives CDR1 MNHEY, CDR2 SMNVEV (reference sequence). Trimming at V came to 2 bases and at J to 6 bases, leaving 5 bases not matched to a gene. The CDR3 coding sequence is TGTGCCAGCAGTTTAGTAGGGACAGGGGGCAGTCAGCCCCAGCATTTT. This translates into CASSLVGTGGSQPQHF.

The V call is TRBV7-9, the J call TRBJ1-4; D gene unclear. The V gene's germline CDR1 is SEHNR and CDR2 FQNEAQ (reference sequence). The CDR3 totals 12 residues. Trimming removed 3 bases from V and 8 bases from J, with 7 bases in between. CDR3 sequence (DNA): TGTGCCAGCAGCTTGACCGGGGAAAAACTGTTTTTT. Translation: CASSLTGEKLFF.

This clonotype was detected ten times or more. The gene calls are TRBV20-1 and TRBJ1-1; D unresolved. Deletions cut 6 bases from V and 2 bases from J, with 13 bases between. Germline CDR1 and CDR2: DFQATT and SNEGSKA (reference sequence). The CDR3 is 13 amino acids. The CDR3 bases are TGCAGTGCCAGCTCGGCCCTAAACACTGAAGCTTTCTTT. It specifies CSASSALNTEAFF.

This clonotype was seen only a few times. V and J are TRBV20-1 and TRBJ1-2, with 10 bases identical to TRBD1. Trimming cost V 6 bases and J 7 bases; bases outside gene matches: 8. CDR3 length: 13 amino acids. Germline lookup yields CDR1 DFQATT and CDR2 SNEGSKA (reference sequence). The CDR3 loop is CSAGRGTGVGYTF. DNA for the CDR3: TGCAGTGCAGGGAGGGGGACAGGGGTTGGCTACACCTTC.

In its sample, this clonotype was seen many times. V is TRBV11-2 and J is TRBJ2-4; no definite D call. The CDR3 sequence is 13 residues long. V gave up 4 bases and J gave up 3 bases, with 7 bases separating them. Per germline, CDR1 SGHAT and CDR2 FQNNGV. The CDR3 loop is CASSSGLKNIQYF. For the CDR3, the DNA is TGTGCCAGCAGCTCCGGTCTCAAAAACATTCAGTACTTC.

This clonotype was picked up many times. This rearrangement joins TRBV7-3 to TRBJ2-1; 11 bases are shared with TRBD2. V shed 5 bases and J 6 bases; nucleotides not matched to a gene: 6. This CDR3 region has 15 residues. Germline lookup yields CDR1 SGHTA and CDR2 FQGTGA. CDR3 bases: TGTGCCAGCAGCCCGAGTAGCGGGGGGGCCAATGAGCAGTTCTTC. Translating it yields CASSPSSGGANEQFF.

This rearrangement joins TRBV12-3 or TRBV12-4 to TRBJ1-4, with D uncertain. The CDR3 is made up of 15 amino acids. V lost 0 bases and J 4 bases, leaving 9 bases between the germline ends. The DNA for the CDR3 is TGTGCCAGCAGTTTAGCCCCTCGTAGTAATGAAAAACTGTTTTTT. It is translated as CASSLAPRSNEKLFF.

There are many counts of this clonotype. The J gene is TRBJ1-1, the V gene TRBV6-2 or TRBV6-3; D not certain. The CDR3 consists of 17 residues. Germline CDR1 and CDR2: MNHEY and SVGEGT. V lost 6 bases to trimming and J lost 0 bases, with 20 bases between them. The DNA of the CDR3 is TGTGCCAGCAGGACTAGACAAGCCGGCACTATGAACACTGAAGCTTTCTTT. It codes for CASRTRQAGTMNTEAFF.

CDR3 sequence: CASSEVSGGEGSYNEQFF. CDR3 coding DNA: TGCGCCAGCAGTGAGGTTAGCGGAGGAGAGGGCTCCTACAATGAGCAGTTCTTC. The rearrangement links TRBV10-1 to TRBJ2-1, with D tentatively TRBD2 (6 bases). The germline V and J ends were trimmed by 2 bases and 0 bases, with 17 bases remaining between them. The CDR3 extends over 18 amino acids. CDR1 and CDR2 from the germline V gene are WNHNN and SYGVQD (reference sequence).

This clonotype has a count of ten or more. The chain has TRBV20-1 and TRBJ2-4; TRBD2 agrees at 8 bases. CDR1 is DFQATT and CDR2 is SNEGSKA in the germline V gene (reference sequence). The CDR3 extends over 17 amino acids. The J segment lost 4 bases and the V segment lost 5 bases, leaving 16 bases of the junction unmatched. The CDR3 DNA reads as TGCAGTGCTCCACCCCTTGGTGGCGGGGGGACAAAAAACATTCAGTACTTC. It yields the protein CSAPPLGGGGTKNIQYF.

This clonotype was detected ten times or more. The chain uses TRBV28 and TRBJ2-3, with D possibly TRBD2 on 5 matching bases. Germline values: CDR1 MDHEN, CDR2 SYDVKM. The CDR3 length is 14 residues. Trimming cost V 6 bases and J 3 bases, with 13 bases left between them. The CDR3 DNA sequence: TGTGCCAGCAGGGACGGGATGGGTACAGATACGCAGTATTTT. It encodes CASRDGMGTDTQYF. The full variable domain, in which reference TRBV28 and TRBJ2-3 provide the parts outside the CDR3, is DVKVTQSSRYLVKRTGEKVFLECVQDMDHENMFWYRQDPGLGLRLIYFSYDVKMKEKGDIPEGYSVSREKKERFSLILESASTNQTSMYLCASRDGMGTDTQYFGPGTRLTVL.

This clonotype came up many times. The DNA of the CDR3 is TGTGCCAGCAGCTTGAGGGATTCCCCTTCAGCCAAAAACATTCAGTACTTC. This codes for CASSLRDSPSAKNIQYF. The chain carries TRBV7-9 and TRBJ2-4; tentatively, D is TRBD2 (5 bases). The V gene's germline CDR1 is SEHNR and CDR2 FQNEAQ (reference sequence). The CDR3 loop spans 17 amino acids. V was clipped by 3 bases and J by 0 bases, with 15 bases between them.

This clonotype was seen a handful of times. CDR3 sequence: CASSLTGARQPQHF. CDR3 DNA: TGTGCCAGCTCACTGACAGGGGCACGTCAGCCCCAGCATTTT. The chain couples TRBV18 to TRBJ1-5; TRBD1 matches 8 bases. There are 14 residues in the CDR3. Losses at the gene ends were 4 bases for V and 6 bases for J; bases not matched to a gene: 5. The germline gives CDR1 KGHSH, CDR2 LQKENI.

This clonotype was recorded at least ten times. J is TRBJ1-6 and V is TRBV28; TRBD1 aligns across 9 bases. CDR1 is MDHEN and CDR2 is SYDVKM in the germline V gene. The CDR3 length is 15 residues. V shed 6 bases and J 5 bases; nucleotides not matched to a gene: 5. The CDR3 spells CASRGGTGHNSPLHF. The CDR3 DNA sequence: TGTGCCAGCAGGGGCGGGACAGGGCATAATTCACCCCTCCACTTT.

There are many counts of this clonotype. This rearrangement joins TRBV19 to TRBJ2-2; D is perhaps TRBD1 (5 bases). The CDR3 covers 15 residues. The germline V gene encodes CDR1 LNHDA and CDR2 SQIVND (reference sequence). The germline V and J ends were trimmed by 6 bases and 3 bases, with 14 bases remaining between them. This chain's CDR3 is CASSQHDSDTGELFF. The CDR3 region has the DNA TGTGCCAGTAGCCAGCATGACAGCGACACCGGGGAGCTGTTTTTT.

This chain uses TRBV7-9 with TRBJ2-2; the D gene is possibly TRBD2 (5 bases). V lost 8 bases to trimming and J lost 7 bases, with 11 bases between them. CDR3 length: 12 residues. CDR1 is SEHNR and CDR2 is FQNEAQ in the germline V gene (reference sequence). CDR3 DNA: TGTGCCAGCGGAGGACTGAGCGGGGAGCTGTTTTTT. Protein: CASGGLSGELFF.

This clonotype turned up a few times. The chain couples TRBV7-6 to TRBJ2-7, with D possibly being TRBD1 or TRBD2 (5 bases each). The CDR3 runs to 16 residues. Germline CDR1 and CDR2: SGHVS and FNYEAQ. Trimming cost V 3 bases and J 7 bases, with 22 bases left between them. The CDR3 DNA is TGTGCCAGCAGCTTTAGGGACCGCGACTCCGCGGGTGAGCAGTACTTC. Residues: CASSFRDRDSAGEQYF.